The 16 T cell receptor beta chains listed next were all sequenced from one sample in a study of blood T cell repertoires in COVID-19. TCRdb keeps only in-frame clones here, not all; method: immunoSEQ multiplex PCR. The sample yields 90,000 to 150,000 clones, less than 90% seen once. Sequencing was done on a sample of peripheral blood. These receptors all stem from a man older than 75 with acute or convalescent COVID-19.

The rearrangement uses TRBV7-3 and TRBJ1-2, with 9 bases lining up with TRBD1. This CDR3 comprises 14 residues. The V gene's germline CDR1 is SGHTA and CDR2 FQGTGA. Germline trimming cut 5 bases from V and 7 bases from J; bases unmatched to any gene: 8. The CDR3 protein is CASSVTGGAGGYTF. As DNA, the CDR3 is TGTGCCAGCAGCGTCACAGGGGGCGCGGGTGGCTACACCTTC.

The table lists this clone with a count of one. V usage is TRBV6-2 or TRBV6-3 and J usage is TRBJ2-7, with 12 bases matching TRBD2. This CDR3 contains 18 residues. Germline CDR1 MNHEY, CDR2 SVGEGT. V lost 5 bases and J lost 3; bases outside the gene matches: 14. The DNA for the CDR3 is TGTGCCAGCAGTACCACGACTAGCGGGAGTGGGGTACTCTACGAGCAGTACTTC. The encoded protein is CASSTTTSGSGVLYEQYF.

The J gene is TRBJ1-1, the V gene TRBV7-8; D gene unclear. This CDR3 comprises 15 residues. CDR1 is SGHVS and CDR2 is FQNEAQ in the germline V gene. V lost 0 bases, J lost 1 base, and 9 bases lay in between. The CDR3 nucleotides read TGTGCCAGCAGCTTAGCGCAGTCGGGGAACACTGAAGCTTTCTTT. This encodes CASSLAQSGNTEAFF. Drawing the rest from reference TRBV7-8 and TRBJ1-1, the complete variable domain is GAGVSQSPRYKVAKRGQDVALRCDPISGHVSLFWYQQALGQGPEFLTYFQNEAQLDKSGLPSDRFFAERPEGSVSTLKIQRTQQEDSAVYLCASSLAQSGNTEAFFGQGTRLTVV.

This sequence joins TRBV30 and TRBJ2-1; 9 nucleotides agree with TRBD2. The CDR3 is made up of 14 amino acids. V gave up 2 bases and J gave up 7 bases; unmatched junction bases: 6. Germline V gene data show CDR1 as GTSNPN and CDR2 as SVGIG (reference sequence). DNA of the CDR3: TGTGCCTGGAGTACGGCGGGAGGGCCGAATGAGCAGTTCTTC. The encoded protein is CAWSTAGGPNEQFF.

CDR3 sequence: CASSRPGSYGYTF. As DNA, the CDR3 is TGTGCCAGCAGCAGGCCTGGGTCCTATGGCTACACCTTC. The J gene is TRBJ1-2, the V gene TRBV6-5, with unresolved D. Germline V lookup: CDR1 MNHEY, CDR2 SVGAGI. The CDR3 extends over 13 amino acids. Trimming cost V 6 bases and J 4 bases, with 12 bases left between them.

V is TRBV5-1 and J is TRBJ2-7, with D uncertain. Germline V gene data show CDR1 as SGHRS and CDR2 as YFSETQ. The CDR3 is made up of 14 amino acids. Trimming left V 0 bases short and J 5 bases short, with 12 bases between. CDR3 nucleotide sequence: TGCGCCAGCAGCTTGGTTGCAGGAACCGACGAGCAGTACTTC. Its translation: CASSLVAGTDEQYF.

J is TRBJ1-4 and V is TRBV19; 9 bases are a match to TRBD1. CDR3 size: 15 residues. Germline CDR1 is LNHDA and CDR2 is SQIVND (reference sequence). Unmatched junction bases numbered 8, after V lost 5 bases and J lost 7 bases. CDR3 in amino acids: CASSDVGTGLEKLFF. The DNA of the CDR3 is TGTGCCAGTAGTGACGTCGGGACAGGGCTTGAAAAACTGTTTTTT.

The chain has TRBV5-5 and TRBJ2-2; TRBD1 might be the D (6 bases). V lost 0 bases and J 0 bases, leaving 9 bases between the germline ends. This CDR3 is built from 16 residues. Germline V gene lookup returns CDR1 SGHKS and CDR2 YYEKEE (reference sequence). The CDR3 region is CASSLVGAANTGELFF. The CDR3, as DNA: TGTGCCAGCAGCTTGGTGGGGGCCGCGAACACCGGGGAGCTGTTTTTT.

The chain recombines TRBV5-1 with TRBJ1-2, with 8 bases identical to TRBD1. The CDR3 length is 14 residues. V dropped 4 bases and J dropped 3; count of bases not matched to a gene: 5. Germline CDR1 and CDR2: SGHRS and YFSETQ. The CDR3 sequence: CASSQQGGDYGYTF. The CDR3 nucleotides are TGCGCCAGCAGCCAACAGGGGGGAGACTATGGCTACACCTTC.

This clone was observed a few times. The chain recombines TRBV6-5 with TRBJ2-7; perhaps TRBD1 as D (6 bases). The CDR3 covers 14 residues. Germline V gene lookup returns CDR1 MNHEY and CDR2 SVGAGI. V was pared by 2 bases and J by 0 bases, with 8 bases between. The CDR3 sequence: CASSYQGSSYEQYF. As DNA, the CDR3 is TGTGCCAGCAGTTACCAGGGGAGCTCCTACGAGCAGTACTTC.

The chain is built from TRBV18 and TRBJ2-5, with 9 bases aligning to TRBD1. Germline V gives CDR1 KGHSH, CDR2 LQKENI. This CDR3 has 14 residues. V gave up 4 bases and J gave up 9 bases; unmatched junction bases: 9. The CDR3 loop is CASSRGQGISAQYF. CDR3 sequence (DNA): TGTGCCAGCTCACGAGGACAGGGGATCTCGGCCCAGTACTTC.

The chain is built from TRBV9 and TRBJ2-1; 7 bases fit TRBD1. J was trimmed by 9 bases and V by 3 bases; bases with no gene match: 3. The CDR3 is made up of 12 amino acids. From germline, CDR1 is SGDLS and CDR2 YYNGEE. The CDR3 region is CASSAQGSEQFF. The DNA of the CDR3 is TGTGCCAGCAGCGCACAGGGGAGTGAGCAGTTCTTC.

The table lists this clone with a few counts. The chain carries TRBV10-3 and TRBJ2-1, with 11 bases identical to TRBD2. This CDR3 is built from 16 residues. CDR1 and CDR2 from the germline V gene are ENHRY and SYGVKD. V was pared by 5 bases and J by 0 bases, with 3 bases of the junction left unmatched. CDR3 sequence (DNA): TGTGCCATCAGTCTGACTAGCGGGGTCTCCTACAATGAGCAGTTCTTC. Protein: CAISLTSGVSYNEQFF.

The sample holds a few counts of this clone. The gene calls are TRBV2 and TRBJ1-4; the D is unclear. Looked up from germline, CDR1 is SNHLY and CDR2 is FYNNEI. This CDR3 comprises 15 residues. V shed 2 bases and J shed 0 bases, with 7 bases lying between them. The CDR3 bases are TGTGCCAGCAGTGAACAAGCGACAACTAATGAAAAACTGTTTTTT. It translates to CASSEQATTNEKLFF.

The rearrangement joins TRBV2 to TRBJ2-2, with D maybe TRBD1 (6 bases). The germline gives CDR1 SNHLY, CDR2 FYNNEI. There are 16 residues in the CDR3. V gave up 3 bases and J gave up 5 bases, with 16 bases separating them. The CDR3 here is CASSEDTGIGTGELFF. The CDR3, as DNA: TGTGCCAGCAGTGAGGATACAGGGATTGGGACCGGGGAGCTGTTTTTT. The full variable domain, rest sourced from reference TRBV2 and TRBJ2-2, is EPEVTQTPSHQVTQMGQEVILRCVPISNHLYFYWYRQILGQKVEFLVSFYNNEISEKSEIFDDQFSVERPDGSNFTLKIRSTKLEDSAMYFCASSEDTGIGTGELFFGEGSRLTVL.

This rearrangement joins TRBV3-1 (or the pseudogene TRBV3-2) to TRBJ2-7; 10 nucleotides align to TRBD2. V shed 0 bases, J shed 1 base, and the junction held 9 bases outside the gene matches. The CDR3 length is 18 residues. Looked up from germline, CDR1 is LGHDT and CDR2 is YNNKEL (reference sequence). The CDR3 DNA reads as TGTGCCAGCAGCCAAGATACTATTGGGACTAGCGTTTCCTACGAGCAGTACTTC. This sequence encodes CASSQDTIGTSVSYEQYF.